Listed below are T cell receptor beta chains from one sample, sequenced in a study of radiation and T cells in renal cell carcinoma. Only in-frame clones appear in the TCRdb table, and some are missing; sequencing was by immunoSEQ multiplex PCR. The top ten clones hold more than 9% of a sample with about 86,000 clones, around 85% of them seen once. This sample comprised blood, obtained from a patient whose treatment included radiotherapy and nephrectomy. The receptors derive from a man aged 50-59 years with renal cell carcinoma. The CDR3 runs from the conserved cysteine through the conserved F or W. A D gene is named only where the DNA matches it firmly. Some rows mark clone size as missing; the rest say once, few, many or name a class of expanded clone.

TRBJ2-1	TRBD1	TRBV15	16	-	CATSRDLQGVYNEQFF	TGTGCCACCAGCAGAGATTTACAGGGGGTCTACAATGAGCAGTTCTTC
TRBJ2-7	TRBD2	TRBV5-5	14	-	CASRRAGESAEQYF	TGTGCCAGCAGACGGGCGGGGGAGTCAGCCGAGCAGTACTTC
TRBJ1-4	TRBD1	TRBV9	13	-	CASSGTGEEKLFF	TGTGCCAGCAGCGGGACAGGGGAAGAAAAACTGTTTTTT
TRBJ2-3	-	TRBV25-1	13	-	CASSVTGTDTQYF	TGTGCCAGCAGTGTCACAGGGACAGATACGCAGTATTTT
TRBJ2-7	TRBD2	TRBV4-2	14	-	CASSQGSGSYEQYF	TGTGCCAGCAGCCAAGGGAGCGGGAGCTACGAGCAGTACTTC
TRBJ1-4	TRBD1	TRBV5-1	14	-	CASSFGTGPEKLFF	TGCGCCAGCAGCTTCGGGACAGGCCCCGAAAAACTGTTTTTT
TRBJ2-7	-	TRBV4-3	14	-	CASSQSVFAYEQYF	TGCGCCAGCAGCCAGTCAGTTTTCGCCTACGAGCAGTACTTC
TRBJ2-2	TRBD1	TRBV4-3	16	-	CASRERGTGTTGELFF	TGCGCCAGTAGGGAGAGGGGGACAGGGACCACCGGGGAGCTGTTTTTT
TRBJ2-5	-	TRBV27	13	-	CASRRPYQETQYF	TGTGCCAGCAGACGTCCGTACCAAGAGACCCAGTACTTC
TRBJ2-3	-	TRBV6-6	14	once	CASSYEGIPDTQYF	TGTGCCAGCAGTTACGAGGGGATCCCAGATACGCAGTATTTT
TRBJ1-1	-	TRBV30	13	few	CAWSVWGNTEAFF	TGTGCCTGGAGTGTATGGGGGAACACTGAAGCTTTCTTT
TRBJ1-4	-	TRBV29-1	16	few	CSVVRSPGTANEKLFF	TGCAGCGTCGTTCGTTCCCCGGGAACGGCAAATGAAAAACTGTTTTTT
TRBJ2-7	-	TRBV7-3	15	-	CASSPRPGGASEQYF	TGTGCCAGCAGCCCCCGCCCGGGGGGCGCGTCAGAGCAGTACTTC
TRBJ2-7	-	TRBV2	14	-	CASSDRVHSYEQYF	TGTGCCAGCAGTGACAGGGTCCACTCCTACGAGCAGTACTTC
TRBJ1-1	TRBD1	TRBV18	17	-	CASSPSGTGGRNTEAFF	TGTGCCAGCTCACCATCCGGGACAGGGGGCCGGAACACTGAAGCTTTCTTT
TRBJ1-3	-	TRBV6-5	14	-	CASSWSVGGNTIYF	TGTGCCAGCAGTTGGAGTGTAGGTGGAAACACCATATATTTT
TRBJ1-1	TRBD1	TRBV18	16	-	CASSRITGALGTEAFF	TGTGCCAGCTCACGGATAACAGGGGCTTTAGGTACTGAAGCTTTCTTT
TRBJ2-7	-	TRBV28	14	-	CASSLGSNLYEQYF	TGTGCCAGCAGTTTAGGATCTAACCTTTACGAGCAGTACTTC
TRBJ1-4	TRBD1	TRBV5-4	16	-	CASSWQGAGANEKLFF	TGTGCCAGCAGCTGGCAGGGGGCGGGAGCTAATGAAAAACTGTTTTTT
TRBJ1-4	-	TRBV30	13	-	CAWSMGGGEKLFF	TGTGCCTGGAGTATGGGGGGAGGTGAAAAACTGTTTTTT
TRBJ2-1	TRBD2	TRBV5-8	17	-	CASSKGTSGSSYNEQFF	TGTGCCAGCAGTAAGGGGACTAGCGGGAGCTCCTACAATGAGCAGTTCTTC
TRBJ1-2	-	TRBV25-1	12	once	CASSEYMGGVTF	TGTGCCAGCAGTGAATATATGGGGGGTGTCACCTTC
TRBJ1-1	-	TRBV25-1	14	few	CASSESGSAVIPFF	TGTGCCAGCAGTGAATCCGGATCTGCGGTGATACCTTTCTTT
TRBJ1-1	TRBD1	TRBV9	14	-	CASSAWTGDPEAFF	TGTGCCAGCAGCGCTTGGACAGGGGACCCTGAAGCTTTCTTT
TRBJ2-7	-	TRBV7-2	14	once	CASSLGTVAYEQYF	TGTGCCAGCAGCTTGGGGACGGTCGCCTACGAGCAGTACTTC
TRBJ2-4	-	TRBV6-1	12	-	CASSEARGRVYF	TGTGCCAGCAGTGAAGCGAGGGGCCGCGTGTACTTC
TRBJ2-1	-	TRBV7-3	13	-	CASSLTIASEQFF	TGTGCCAGCAGCTTAACGATAGCGAGTGAGCAGTTCTTC
TRBJ1-5	-	TRBV30	17	few	CAWICWLRSRNNQPQHF	TGTGCCTGGATTTGTTGGTTAAGAAGCAGGAACAATCAGCCCCAGCATTTT
TRBJ2-7	-	TRBV10-3	12	-	CAISEAGGEQYF	TGTGCCATCAGTGAAGCGGGTGGCGAGCAGTACTTC
TRBJ1-2	-	TRBV7-9	13	once	CASSLDSGYGYTF	TGTGCCAGCAGCCTAGACAGCGGATATGGCTACACCTTC
TRBJ2-1	TRBD1	TRBV25-1	14	-	CASSAGQGIDEQFF	TGTGCCAGCAGCGCCGGACAGGGGATAGATGAGCAGTTCTTC
TRBJ1-4	-	TRBV5-6	15	-	CASSLFSSTNEKLFF	TGTGCCAGCAGCTTGTTCAGTTCCACTAATGAAAAACTGTTTTTT
TRBJ1-2	-	TRBV29-1	14	once	CSVVPGSERNGYTF	TGCAGCGTTGTTCCGGGGTCGGAACGGAATGGCTACACCTTC
TRBJ1-3	-	TRBV23-1	15	-	CASSQGGGPGNTIYF	TGCGCCAGCAGTCAAGGGGGGGGCCCTGGAAACACCATATATTTT
TRBJ2-7	TRBD1	TRBV19	15	-	CASSTEQGVSYEQYF	TGTGCCAGTAGTACGGAACAGGGGGTCTCCTACGAGCAGTACTTC